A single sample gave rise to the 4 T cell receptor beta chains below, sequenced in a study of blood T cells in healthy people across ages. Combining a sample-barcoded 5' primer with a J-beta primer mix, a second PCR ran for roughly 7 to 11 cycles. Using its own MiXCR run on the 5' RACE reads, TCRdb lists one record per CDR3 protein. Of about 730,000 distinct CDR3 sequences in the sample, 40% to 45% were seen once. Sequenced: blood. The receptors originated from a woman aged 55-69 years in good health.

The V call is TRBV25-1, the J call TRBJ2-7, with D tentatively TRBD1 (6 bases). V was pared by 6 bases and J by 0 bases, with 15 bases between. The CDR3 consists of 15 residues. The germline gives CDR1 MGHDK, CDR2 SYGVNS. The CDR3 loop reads CASRGPGHPSYEQYF. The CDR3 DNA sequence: TGTGCCAGCAGAGGTCCGGGACACCCCTCCTACGAGCAGTACTTC.

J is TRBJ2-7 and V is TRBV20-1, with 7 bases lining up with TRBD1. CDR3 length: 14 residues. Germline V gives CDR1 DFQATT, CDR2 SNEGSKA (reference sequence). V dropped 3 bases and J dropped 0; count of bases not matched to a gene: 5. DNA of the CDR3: TGCAGTGCTAGCAACAGGGGCCTCTCCTACGAGCAGTACTTC. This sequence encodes CSASNRGLSYEQYF.

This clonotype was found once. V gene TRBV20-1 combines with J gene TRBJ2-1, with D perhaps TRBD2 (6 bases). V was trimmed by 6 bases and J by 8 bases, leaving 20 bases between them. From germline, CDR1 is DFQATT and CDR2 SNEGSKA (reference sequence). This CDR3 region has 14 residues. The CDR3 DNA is TGCAGTGCCCGAGGGCAGGGAGGAGGCTATGAGCAGTTCTTC. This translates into CSARGQGGGYEQFF.

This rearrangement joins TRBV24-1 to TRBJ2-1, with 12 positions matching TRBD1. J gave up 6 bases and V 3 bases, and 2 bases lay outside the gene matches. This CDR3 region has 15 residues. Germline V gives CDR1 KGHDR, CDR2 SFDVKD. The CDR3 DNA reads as TGTGCCACCAGTGATCCGGGACAGGGGGCCAATGAGCAGTTCTTC. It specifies CATSDPGQGANEQFF.